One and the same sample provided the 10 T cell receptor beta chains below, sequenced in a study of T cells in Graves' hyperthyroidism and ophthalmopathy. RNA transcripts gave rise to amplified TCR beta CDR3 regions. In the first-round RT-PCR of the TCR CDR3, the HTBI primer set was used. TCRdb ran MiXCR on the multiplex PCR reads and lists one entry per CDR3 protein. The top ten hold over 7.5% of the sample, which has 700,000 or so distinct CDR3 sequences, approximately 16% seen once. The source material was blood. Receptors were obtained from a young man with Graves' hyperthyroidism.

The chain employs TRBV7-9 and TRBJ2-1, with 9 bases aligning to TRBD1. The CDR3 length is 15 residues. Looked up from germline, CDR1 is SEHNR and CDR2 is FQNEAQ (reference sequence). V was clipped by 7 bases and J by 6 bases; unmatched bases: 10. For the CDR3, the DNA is TGTGCCAGCACCGACTCGGGACAGGGCTTCAATGAGCAGTTCTTC. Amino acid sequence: CASTDSGQGFNEQFF.

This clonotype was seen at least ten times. For the CDR3, the DNA is TGTGCCAGCAGGACCGGGACAGGGGGGCGGCTGGACTACGAGCAGTACTTC. Amino acid sequence: CASRTGTGGRLDYEQYF. The chain uses TRBV28 and TRBJ2-7; TRBD1 aligns across 11 bases. Losses at the gene ends were 6 bases for V and 3 bases for J; bases not matched to a gene: 13. Germline V gene sequence: CDR1 MDHEN, CDR2 SYDVKM. CDR3 length equals 17 residues.

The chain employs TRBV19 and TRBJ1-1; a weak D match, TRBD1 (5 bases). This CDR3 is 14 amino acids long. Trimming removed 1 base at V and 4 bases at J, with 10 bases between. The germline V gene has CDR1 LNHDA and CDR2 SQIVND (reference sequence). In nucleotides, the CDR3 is TGTGCCAGTAGTATAGGTTACAGGTTCACTGAAGCTTTCTTT. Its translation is CASSIGYRFTEAFF.

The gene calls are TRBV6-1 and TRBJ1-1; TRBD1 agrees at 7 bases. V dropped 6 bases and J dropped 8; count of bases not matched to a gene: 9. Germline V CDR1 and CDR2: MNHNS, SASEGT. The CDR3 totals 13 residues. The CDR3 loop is CASRKNRGQEAFF. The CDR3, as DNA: TGTGCCAGCAGAAAGAACAGGGGTCAGGAAGCTTTCTTT.

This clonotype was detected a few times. The CDR3 DNA reads as TGCAGTGCTCTCAGCGGGAGTGACGGGGAGCTGTTTTTT. Its translation: CSALSGSDGELFF. V and J are TRBV20-1 and TRBJ2-2; 8 bases agree with TRBD2. Germline V gene sequence: CDR1 DFQATT, CDR2 SNEGSKA (reference sequence). This CDR3 spans 13 amino acids. The V gene end was trimmed by 5 bases and the J gene end by 7 bases; junction bases not matched to a gene: 6.

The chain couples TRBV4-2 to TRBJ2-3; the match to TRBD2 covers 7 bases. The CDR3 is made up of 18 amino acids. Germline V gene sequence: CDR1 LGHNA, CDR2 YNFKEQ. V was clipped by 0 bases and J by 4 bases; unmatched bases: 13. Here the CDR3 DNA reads TGTGCCAGCAGCCAAGATAGACGGCGCGGGAGAGGCGCAGATACGCAGTATTTT. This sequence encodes CASSQDRRRGRGADTQYF.

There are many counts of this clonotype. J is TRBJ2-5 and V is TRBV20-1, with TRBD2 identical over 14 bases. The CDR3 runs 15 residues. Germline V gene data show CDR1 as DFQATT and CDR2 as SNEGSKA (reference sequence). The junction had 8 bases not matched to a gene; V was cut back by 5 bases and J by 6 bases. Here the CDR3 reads CSAGRLAGGRKTQYF. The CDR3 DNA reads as TGCAGTGCTGGGAGACTAGCGGGAGGGAGAAAGACCCAGTACTTC.

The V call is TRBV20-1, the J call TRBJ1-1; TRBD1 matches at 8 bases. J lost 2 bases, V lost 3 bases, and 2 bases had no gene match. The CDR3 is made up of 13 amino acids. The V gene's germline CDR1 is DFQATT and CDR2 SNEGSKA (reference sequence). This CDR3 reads CSASGQGNTEAFF. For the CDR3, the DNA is TGCAGTGCTAGCGGACAGGGTAACACTGAAGCTTTCTTT.

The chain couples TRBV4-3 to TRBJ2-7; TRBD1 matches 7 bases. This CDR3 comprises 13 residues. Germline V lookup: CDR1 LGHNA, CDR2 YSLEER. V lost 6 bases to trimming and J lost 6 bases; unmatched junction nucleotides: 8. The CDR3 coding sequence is TGCGCCAGCAGTTACAAACGGGACAGCGAGCAGTACTTC. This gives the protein CASSYKRDSEQYF.

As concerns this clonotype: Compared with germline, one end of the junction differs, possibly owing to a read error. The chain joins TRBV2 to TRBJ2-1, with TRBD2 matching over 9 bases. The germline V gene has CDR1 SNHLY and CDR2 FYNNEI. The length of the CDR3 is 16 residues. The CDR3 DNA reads TGTGCCAGCAGCGAAGACAGCGGGAGGATCTACAATGAGCAGTTCTTC. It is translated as CASSEDSGRIYNEQFF. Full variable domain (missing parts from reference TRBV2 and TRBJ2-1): EPEVTQTPSHQVTQMGQEVILRCVPISNHLYFYWYRQILGQKVEFLVSFYNNEISEKSEIFDDQFSVERPDGSNFTLKIRSTKLEDSAMYFCASSEDSGRIYNEQFFGPGTRLTVL.